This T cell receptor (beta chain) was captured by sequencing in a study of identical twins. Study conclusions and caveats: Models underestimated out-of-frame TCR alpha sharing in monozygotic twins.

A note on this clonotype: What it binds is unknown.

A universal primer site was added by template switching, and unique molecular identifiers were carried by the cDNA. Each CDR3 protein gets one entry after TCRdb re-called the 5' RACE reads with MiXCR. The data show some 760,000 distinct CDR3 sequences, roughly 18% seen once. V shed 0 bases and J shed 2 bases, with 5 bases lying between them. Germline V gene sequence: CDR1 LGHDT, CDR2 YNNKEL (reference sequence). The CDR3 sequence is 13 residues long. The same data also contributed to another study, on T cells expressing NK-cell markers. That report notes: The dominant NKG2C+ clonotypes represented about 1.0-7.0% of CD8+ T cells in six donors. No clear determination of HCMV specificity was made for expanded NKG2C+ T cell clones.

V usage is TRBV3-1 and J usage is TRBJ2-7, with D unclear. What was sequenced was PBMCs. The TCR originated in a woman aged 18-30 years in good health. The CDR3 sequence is CASSQDFAYEQYF. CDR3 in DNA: TGTGCCAGCAGCCAAGACTTCGCCTACGAGCAGTACTTC.